The rows below give T cell receptor beta chains drawn from one sample of a study of blood T cells in healthy people across ages. TCRdb recomputed calls from the 5' RACE reads with MiXCR, one row per CDR3 protein. The sample records hundreds of thousands of distinct CDR3 sequences, around 43% being singletons. The material sequenced was blood. These receptors came from a man older than 75 in good health. CDR3s include the opening cysteine and the closing phenylalanine or tryptophan. The D gene is left open where the match is weak. Size values are once, few and many counts, or a class for expanded clones, and some rows have none.

clone_size	j_call	v_call	d_call	cdr3_aa	cdr3_nt
-	TRBJ2-5	TRBV4-2	TRBD2	CASSHELTSGGETQYF	TGTGCCAGCAGCCATGAACTGACTAGCGGGGGGGAGACCCAGTACTTC
few	TRBJ2-3	TRBV7-2	TRBD2	CASSIFSGGSTDTQYF	TGTGCCAGCAGCATCTTTAGCGGGGGGTCCACAGATACGCAGTATTTT
-	TRBJ2-2	TRBV14	-	CASSQGHGGSATGELFF	TGTGCCAGCAGCCAAGGACACGGGGGATCCGCCACCGGGGAGCTGTTTTTT
-	TRBJ2-1	TRBV24-1	TRBD2	CATSRTSGFDEQFF	TGTGCCACCAGTAGGACTAGCGGGTTTGATGAGCAGTTCTTC
few	TRBJ2-7	TRBV20-1	TRBD2	CSAEVTSGDEQYF	TGCAGTGCGGAGGTGACTAGCGGGGACGAGCAGTACTTC
-	TRBJ2-1	TRBV7-2	-	CASSLVGSGVYSEQFF	TGTGCCAGCAGCTTAGTTGGTAGCGGAGTCTACAGTGAGCAGTTCTTC
once	TRBJ2-1	TRBV14	-	CASSQEILNLRNEQFF	TGTGCCAGCAGCCAAGAGATCCTCAATCTTCGGAATGAGCAGTTCTTC
-	TRBJ2-3	TRBV6-1	TRBD2	CACSEALVAGYHTPSITDTQYF	TGTGCCTGCAGTGAAGCGCTGGTAGCGGGTTATCACACACCCTCGATTACAGATACGCAGTATTTT
-	TRBJ1-2	TRBV3-1	-	CASSQRGVGYTF	TGTGCCAGTAGCCAGAGGGGTGTCGGCTACACCTTC
few	TRBJ1-3	TRBV29-1	-	CSVEDTRGAYSGNTIYF	TGCAGCGTTGAAGATACGAGGGGGGCATACTCTGGAAACACCATATATTTT
few	TRBJ2-7	TRBV7-2	TRBD1	CASSRDRATYEQYF	TGTGCCAGCAGTCGTGACAGGGCTACCTACGAGCAGTACTTC
-	TRBJ2-3	TRBV28	TRBD2	CASTLAGVLINTQYF	TGTGCCAGCACCTTAGCGGGAGTTCTTATAAATACGCAGTATTTT
medium-sized	TRBJ2-7	TRBV6-2/TRBV6-3	-	CASSYFTSSSYEQYF	TGTGCCAGCAGTTACTTCACCTCGAGCTCCTACGAGCAGTACTTC
-	TRBJ2-7	TRBV20-1	TRBD1	CSALGQGAKYEQYF	TGCAGTGCACTAGGACAGGGGGCTAAGTACGAGCAGTACTTC
-	TRBJ1-5	TRBV6-2/TRBV6-3	TRBD1	CASSFTGVGNQPQHF	TGTGCCAGCAGTTTTACAGGGGTGGGCAATCAGCCCCAGCATTTT
-	TRBJ2-7	TRBV5-1	-	CASSLVQLSSYEQYF	TGCGCCAGCAGCTTGGTACAGCTAAGCTCCTACGAGCAGTACTTC
-	TRBJ2-5	TRBV2	-	CAINYQETQYF	TGTGCCATCAATTACCAAGAGACCCAGTACTTC
few	TRBJ2-1	TRBV5-1	TRBD2	CASSLGTSGGRNEQFF	TGCGCCAGCAGCTTGGGGACTAGCGGGGGTCGGAATGAGCAGTTCTTC
-	TRBJ2-7	TRBV4-3	TRBD1	CASSQEKPDRPLEQYF	TGCGCCAGCAGCCAAGAAAAGCCGGACAGGCCCCTCGAGCAGTACTTC
-	TRBJ2-1	TRBV20-1	-	CSASRHDNEQFF	TGCAGTGCTAGTCGCCACGACAATGAGCAGTTCTTC
-	TRBJ2-7	TRBV9	TRBD2	CASSVGPSLLGLAGGTYEQYF	TGTGCCAGCAGCGTAGGCCCCAGCCTTCTGGGACTGGCGGGAGGAACCTACGAGCAGTACTTC
few	TRBJ1-6	TRBV5-1	-	CASSLELANSPLHF	TGCGCCAGCAGCCTGGAACTAGCGAATTCACCCCTCCACTTT
-	TRBJ2-3	TRBV6-5	-	CASSYLSKGDTQYF	TGTGCCAGCAGTTACCTCTCGAAAGGCGATACGCAGTATTTT
-	TRBJ2-2	TRBV7-2	-	CASSLVGRGHGEPFF	TGTGCCAGCAGCTTAGTGGGGAGGGGACACGGGGAGCCGTTTTTT
few	TRBJ2-7	TRBV6-1	-	CASSATRGSSHEQYF	TGTGCCAGCAGCGCTACCAGGGGTTCTTCCCACGAGCAGTACTTC
-	TRBJ2-3	TRBV28	TRBD2	CASSSPHAGGLRDTQYF	TGTGCCAGCAGTTCGCCTCATGCGGGGGGTCTGAGAGATACGCAGTATTTT
-	TRBJ2-3	TRBV29-1	TRBD1	CSVERKRAGGSLVFTDTQYF	TGCAGCGTTGAGAGGAAGAGGGCAGGGGGCTCGTTGGTCTTCACAGATACGCAGTATTTT
-	TRBJ2-1	TRBV6-4	-	CASRALQAGEQFF	TGTGCCAGCAGGGCCTTACAGGCCGGTGAGCAGTTCTTC
few	TRBJ2-7	TRBV4-3	-	CASSQDALASTYEQYF	TGCGCCAGCAGCCAAGATGCCCTGGCCAGTACTTACGAGCAGTACTTC
-	TRBJ2-2	TRBV7-6	TRBD1	CVSGSRRTGNTGELFF	TGTGTCAGCGGAAGTAGAAGGACAGGGAACACCGGGGAGCTGTTTTTT